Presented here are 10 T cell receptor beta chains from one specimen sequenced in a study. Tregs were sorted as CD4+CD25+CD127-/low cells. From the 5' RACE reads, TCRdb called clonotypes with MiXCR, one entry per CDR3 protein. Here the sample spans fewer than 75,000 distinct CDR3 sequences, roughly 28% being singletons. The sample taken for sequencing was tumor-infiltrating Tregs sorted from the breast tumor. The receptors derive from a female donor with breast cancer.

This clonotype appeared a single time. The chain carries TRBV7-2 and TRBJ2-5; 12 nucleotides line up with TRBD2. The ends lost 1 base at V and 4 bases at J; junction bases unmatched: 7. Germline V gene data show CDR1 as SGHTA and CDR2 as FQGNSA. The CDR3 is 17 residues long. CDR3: CASSLVLAGGQGETQYF. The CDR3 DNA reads TGTGCCAGCAGCTTAGTCCTAGCGGGGGGGCAGGGAGAGACCCAGTACTTC.

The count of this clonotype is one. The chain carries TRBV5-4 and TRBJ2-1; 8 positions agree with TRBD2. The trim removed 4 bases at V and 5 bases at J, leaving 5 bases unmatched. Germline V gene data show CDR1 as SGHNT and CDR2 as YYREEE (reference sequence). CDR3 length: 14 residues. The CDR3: CASSTQRGNNEQFF. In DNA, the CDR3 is TGTGCCAGCAGCACCCAGCGGGGGAACAATGAGCAGTTCTTC.

CDR3 residues: CSARDRPDWRETQYF. The CDR3 DNA is TGCAGTGCTAGAGATCGGCCAGATTGGAGAGAGACCCAGTACTTC. The chain links TRBV20-1 to TRBJ2-5; D gene uncertain. The CDR3 is made up of 15 amino acids. Trimming removed 0 bases at V and 4 bases at J, with 15 bases between. In germline, CDR1 is DFQATT, CDR2 SNEGSKA (reference sequence).

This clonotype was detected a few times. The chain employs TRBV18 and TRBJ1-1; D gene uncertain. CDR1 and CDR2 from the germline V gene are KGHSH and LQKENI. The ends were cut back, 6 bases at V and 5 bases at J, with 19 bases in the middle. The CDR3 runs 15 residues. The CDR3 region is CASSQQSGWGTEAFF. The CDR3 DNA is TGTGCCAGCTCCCAGCAGTCGGGATGGGGTACTGAAGCTTTCTTT.

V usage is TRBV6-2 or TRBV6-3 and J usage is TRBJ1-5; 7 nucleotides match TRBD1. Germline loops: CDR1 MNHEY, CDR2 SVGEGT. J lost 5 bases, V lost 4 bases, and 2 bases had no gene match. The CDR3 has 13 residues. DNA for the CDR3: TGTGCCAGCAGTTTACAGGGGTATCAGCCCCAGCATTTT. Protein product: CASSLQGYQPQHF.

The CDR3 loop is CASSSQGFGELFF. As DNA, the CDR3 is TGTGCCAGCAGTTCGCAGGGATTCGGGGAGCTGTTTTTT. J is TRBJ2-2 and V is TRBV12-3 or TRBV12-4; a possible D gene is TRBD1 (5 bases). The CDR3 has 13 residues. Trimming stripped 4 bases from V and 7 bases from J, with 10 bases between.

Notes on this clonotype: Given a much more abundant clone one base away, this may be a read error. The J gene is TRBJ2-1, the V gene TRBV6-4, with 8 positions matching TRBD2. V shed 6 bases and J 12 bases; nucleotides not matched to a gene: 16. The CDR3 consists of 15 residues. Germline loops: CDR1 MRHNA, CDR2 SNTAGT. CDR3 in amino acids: CASRLSGSAGYGQFF. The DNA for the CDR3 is TGTGCCAGCAGACTAAGCGGGAGTGCAGGCTATGGGCAGTTCTTC.

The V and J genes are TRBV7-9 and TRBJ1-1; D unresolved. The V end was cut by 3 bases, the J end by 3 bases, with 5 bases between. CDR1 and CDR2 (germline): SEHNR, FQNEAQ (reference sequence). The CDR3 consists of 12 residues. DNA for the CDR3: TGTGCCAGCAGCTTTGATGACACTGAAGCTTTCTTT. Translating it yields CASSFDDTEAFF.

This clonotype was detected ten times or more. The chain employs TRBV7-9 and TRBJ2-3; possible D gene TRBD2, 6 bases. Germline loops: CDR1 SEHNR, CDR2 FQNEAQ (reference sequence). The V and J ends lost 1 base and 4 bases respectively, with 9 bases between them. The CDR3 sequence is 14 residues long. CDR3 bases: TGTGCCAGCAGCTTAGAGGCTAGCGCAGATACGCAGTATTTT. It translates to CASSLEASADTQYF.

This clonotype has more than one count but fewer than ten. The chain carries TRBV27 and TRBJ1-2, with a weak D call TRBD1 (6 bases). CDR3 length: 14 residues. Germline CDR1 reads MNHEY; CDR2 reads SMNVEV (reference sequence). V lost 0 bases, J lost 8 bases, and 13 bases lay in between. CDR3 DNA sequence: TGTGCCAGCAGTTTATCCGTGGGAAGGGGGGGCTACACCTTC. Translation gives CASSLSVGRGGYTF.